This T cell receptor beta chain originates from a study of T cells in Graves' hyperthyroidism and ophthalmopathy (dated by TCRdb to about 2019). Background for the entire study: Peripheral blood was sampled at the time of initial diagnosis, prior to any treatment. TCR V-J signatures able to tell the groups apart were searched for in a discovery cohort of approximately 95 patients, of whom about 40 had Graves' ophthalmopathy and 55 to 60 had stable Graves' hyperthyroidism. An independent validation cohort of 18 to 20 hyperthyroidism patients and 15 or so patients who later progressed to ophthalmopathy tested prospective prediction of ophthalmopathy. The 100 discovery patients were divided at random into training and test sets in a 7:3 ratio. In addition, the study compared T-cell repertoires in thyroid tissue and in blood from about 6 Graves' hyperthyroidism patients. Once sampling was done, hyperthyroidism patients were given methimazole at a starting dose of 30 mg daily, whereas ophthalmopathy patients were given high-dose intravenous methylprednisolone. The paper reports TCR Vbeta CDR3 sequencing of more than 120 peripheral blood samples: fewer than 50 ophthalmopathy, over 70 hyperthyroidism and approximately 17 progressor patients.

What the work shows at the level of the full study, not this receptor alone: Most expanded thyroid clonotypes (frequency above 0.001) were also detected in blood, a finding suggesting that blood repertoires may reflect thyroid immune responses. No statistical method was used to set the sample size in advance, and investigators knew the group allocation. In validation, progression to ophthalmopathy was predicted by the model with around 70% sensitivity and roughly 76% specificity, a median of roughly 6 months before onset. A model built on a 13 V-J signature distinguished ophthalmopathy from stable hyperthyroidism, reaching 85% to 90% sensitivity and around 82% specificity in cross-validation and 80%/75% in testing.

Moderately to severely active disease, a Clinical Activity Score of at least 3, a NOSPECS grade of at least 4, and a duration under 3 months were present in ophthalmopathy patients. The study excluded patients with uncontrolled infections, other autoimmune diseases, pregnancy or lactation. Diagnoses were based on clinical symptoms, serum thyroxine and TRAb, thyroid ultrasound and orbital computed tomography. PBMCs were separated from approximately 9.9 ml of fresh peripheral blood using Ficoll-Paque density gradient centrifugation. Total RNA was extracted with Trizol reagent, and quality was checked on an Agilent 2100 Bioanalyzer. Ten or more counts support this clonotype. The target of this receptor is not known. No base qualities exist here, and no much larger clone lies one base off it. The V end gives up 5 bases and the J end 6 bases, leaving 5 bases in the junction not matched to a gene. The CDR3 covers 15 residues, taking in both the cysteine and the phenylalanine. Only the CDR3 part of the read is kept: 45 bases, read in frame from the first base. For CDR1 and CDR2, the germline V gene lists MDHEN and SYDVKM.

Amplification of TCR beta CDR3 regions was carried out from RNA transcripts. For the first round of RT-PCR on the TCR CDR3, the HTBI primer set was used together with the Qiagen OneStep RT-PCR kit. The libraries were constructed in a second round of multiplex PCR and then size-selected and purified. Sequencing of the libraries was done on an Illumina HiSeq2000 using paired-end 100 bp reads. In the paper's pipeline: SOAPnuke was used to process the raw data, removing reads that contained adapters or uncalled bases, had a mean Phred below 15, or lacked an exact match to the constant primer or identifier. COPE v1.2.5 was used to merge the high-quality paired reads, and each unique nucleotide sequence was defined as a clonotype. Clonotypes were aligned to IMGT TRBV, TRBD and TRBJ reference segments using MiTCR v1.1. Only V-J combinations with frequency above 0.0001, covering about 99% of repertoires, were analysed. The TCS score was defined as the ratio of F50 (clonal expansion) to E x V (chaos), calculated using BLOSUM62-based TCRdist between CDR3 peptides within each V-J. Welch's t-statistics and random forest reduced 450 to 600 V-J features to fewer than 15, which were used in a naive Bayes classifier (R e1071). The public reads were reprocessed in TCRdb via fastp at Q25 and MiXCR, keeping in-frame beta chains. All rows with the same CDR3 protein become a single entry with the most common DNA and genes. V and J calls and clone size were set by TCRdb, not the authors. Recorded for this sample are fewer than 700,000 distinct CDR3 sequences; approximately 17% of them occurred a single time. The ten biggest clones cover approximately 18% of the sample.

The material sequenced was blood. The sequence joins TRBV28 to TRBJ1-5; the junction holds 12 bases that match TRBD1. This clonotype was sampled from a woman aged 18-29 years with Graves' ophthalmopathy. The sequence in DNA is TGTGCCAGCAGTAGAGGGACAGGGGGCGGTCAGCCCCAGCATTTT. Its protein product is CASSRGTGGGQPQHF.